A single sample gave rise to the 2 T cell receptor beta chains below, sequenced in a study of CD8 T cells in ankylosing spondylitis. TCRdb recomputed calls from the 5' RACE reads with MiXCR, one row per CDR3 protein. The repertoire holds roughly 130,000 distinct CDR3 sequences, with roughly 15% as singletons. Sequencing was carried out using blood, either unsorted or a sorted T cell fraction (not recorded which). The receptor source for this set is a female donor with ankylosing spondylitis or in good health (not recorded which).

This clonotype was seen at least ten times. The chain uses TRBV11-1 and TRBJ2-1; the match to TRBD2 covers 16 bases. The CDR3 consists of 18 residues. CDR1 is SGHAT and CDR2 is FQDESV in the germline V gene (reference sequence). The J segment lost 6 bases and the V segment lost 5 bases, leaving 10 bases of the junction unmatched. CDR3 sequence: CASSPGTSGGAVLNEQFF. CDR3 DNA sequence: TGTGCCAGCAGCCCCGGGACTAGCGGGGGGGCCGTTCTCAATGAGCAGTTCTTC.

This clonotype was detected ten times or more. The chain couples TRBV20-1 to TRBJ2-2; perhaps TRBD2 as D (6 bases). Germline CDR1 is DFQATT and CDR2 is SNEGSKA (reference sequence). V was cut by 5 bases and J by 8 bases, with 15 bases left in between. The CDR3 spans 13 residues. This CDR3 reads CSAAQGGGGELFF. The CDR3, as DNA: TGCAGTGCTGCTCAGGGAGGTGGGGGGGAGCTGTTTTTT.